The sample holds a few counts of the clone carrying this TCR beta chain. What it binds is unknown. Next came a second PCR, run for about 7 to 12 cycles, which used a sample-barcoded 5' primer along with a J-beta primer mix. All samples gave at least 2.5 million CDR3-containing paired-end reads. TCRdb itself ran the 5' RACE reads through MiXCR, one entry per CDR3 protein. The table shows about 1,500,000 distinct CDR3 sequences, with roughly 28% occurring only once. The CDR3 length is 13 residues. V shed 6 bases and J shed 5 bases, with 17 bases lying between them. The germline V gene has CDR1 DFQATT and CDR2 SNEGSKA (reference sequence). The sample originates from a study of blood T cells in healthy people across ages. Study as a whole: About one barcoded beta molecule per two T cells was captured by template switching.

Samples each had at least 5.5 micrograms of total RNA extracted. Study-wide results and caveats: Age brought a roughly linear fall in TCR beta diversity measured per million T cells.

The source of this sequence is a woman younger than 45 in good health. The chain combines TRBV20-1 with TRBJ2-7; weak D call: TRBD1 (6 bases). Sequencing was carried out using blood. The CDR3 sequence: CSAPGDNSHEQYF. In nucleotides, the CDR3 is TGCAGTGCCCCAGGGGACAATTCCCACGAGCAGTACTTC.